Sequencing of this T cell receptor (beta chain) was carried out in a study of T cell changes during pregnancy in multiple sclerosis. This CDR3 has 16 residues. The junction had 8 bases not matched to a gene; V was cut back by 2 bases and J by 2 bases. The germline V gene encodes CDR1 LNHDA and CDR2 SQIVND (reference sequence). Sequencing was performed with immunoSEQ multiplex PCR; in TCRdb, only in-frame clones are kept and a portion is missing. The profile shows some 75,000 clones, 90% to 95% of them singletons. Sample: peripheral blood, taken in the second trimester of pregnancy. V and J are TRBV19 and TRBJ2-7; 8 bases match TRBD1. The clonotype comes from a female donor with multiple sclerosis, enrolled in a pregnancy study. DNA of the CDR3: TGTGCCAGTAGTATAATCGAGGCAGGGGGCACCTACGAGCAGTACTTC. The encoded protein is CASSIIEAGGTYEQYF.